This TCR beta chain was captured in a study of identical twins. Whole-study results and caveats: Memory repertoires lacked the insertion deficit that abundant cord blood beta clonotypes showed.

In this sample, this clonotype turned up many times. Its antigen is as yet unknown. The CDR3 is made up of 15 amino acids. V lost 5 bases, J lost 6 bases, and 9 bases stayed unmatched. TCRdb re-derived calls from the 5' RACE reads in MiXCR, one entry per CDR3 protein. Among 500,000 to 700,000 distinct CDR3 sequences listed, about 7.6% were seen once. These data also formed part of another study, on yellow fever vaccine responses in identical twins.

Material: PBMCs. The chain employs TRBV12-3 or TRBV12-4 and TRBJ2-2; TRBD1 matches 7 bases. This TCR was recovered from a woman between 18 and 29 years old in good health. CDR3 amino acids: CASSPSGGSAGELFF. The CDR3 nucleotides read TGTGCCAGCAGTCCCTCAGGGGGTTCAGCCGGGGAGCTGTTTTTT.